One and the same sample provided the 28 T cell receptor beta chains below, sequenced in a study of shared clonotypes between healthy human individuals. The data were produced by immunoSEQ multiplex PCR, yet TCRdb's version contains in-frame clones alone and is incomplete. The sample contains 1 million to 1.3 million clones, about four fifths of which appear only once. Sequencing used memory CD4+ T cells from PBMCs. Subset indicated: CD45RA-negative fraction. Receptor source: a man between 18 and 35 years old in good health. Some clones in this sample may be carry-over from other donors' samples.

This clone was counted once. In DNA, the CDR3 is TGCGCCAGCAGTCAGACCGTTTCGGACGAAAAACTGTTTTTT. Its translation: CASSQTVSDEKLFF. The chain combines TRBV5-1 with TRBJ1-4; no reliable D call. Germline CDR1 reads SGHRS; CDR2 reads YFSETQ. Trimming left V 5 bases short and J 8 bases short, with 16 bases between. CDR3 size: 14 residues.

V and J are TRBV4-2 and TRBJ2-5; 11 bases are a match to TRBD2. The assigned J gene may be wrong: the sequence end matches TRBJ2-7 better. The CDR3 is 15 amino acids. Germline CDR1 and CDR2: LGHNA and YNFKEQ. The CDR3 nucleotides read TGTGCCAGCAGCCAAGAAACTAGCGGGAGTCGCGAGCAGTACTTC. Protein product: CASSQETSGSREQYF.

The V gene is TRBV7-9, the J gene TRBJ2-7; 14 bases line up with TRBD2. V was pared by 4 bases and J by 5 bases, with 4 bases of the junction left unmatched. Germline V gene sequence: CDR1 SEHNR, CDR2 FQNEAQ (reference sequence). The CDR3 consists of 15 residues. In DNA, the CDR3 is TGTGCCAGCAGCTCCGGGACTAGCGGGAGCGACGAGCAGTACTTC. It codes for CASSSGTSGSDEQYF.

The J gene is TRBJ2-3, the V gene TRBV28, with TRBD1 matching over 8 bases. There are 15 residues in the CDR3. J gave up 0 bases and V 6 bases, and 5 bases lay outside the gene matches. Germline V gene data show CDR1 as MDHEN and CDR2 as SYDVKM. CDR3 DNA sequence: TGTGCCAGCAGCAAGACAGGGGCCAGCACAGATACGCAGTATTTT. It translates to CASSKTGASTDTQYF.

The DNA for the CDR3 is TGTGCCAGCAGCTACCCGGGTCCTCGTACTGAAGCTTTCTTT. Translated: CASSYPGPRTEAFF. The J gene is TRBJ1-1, the V gene TRBV7-8; D gene uncertain. V dropped 4 bases and J dropped 5 bases, with 14 bases sitting between them. Germline V gene data show CDR1 as SGHVS and CDR2 as FQNEAQ. This CDR3 has 14 amino acids.

Written as DNA, the CDR3 is TGTGCCAGTGGTACCGGGACGGGGGCTTACGAGCAGTACTTC. Protein: CASGTGTGAYEQYF. This chain joins TRBV19 and TRBJ2-7; D may be TRBD1 or TRBD2 (6 bases each). CDR3 length equals 14 residues. Germline CDR1 is LNHDA and CDR2 is SQIVND (reference sequence). V was trimmed by 8 bases and J by 4 bases, leaving 18 bases between them. Full variable domain (outside the CDR3, taken from reference TRBV19 and TRBJ2-7): DGGITQSPKYLFRKEGQNVTLSCEQNLNHDAMYWYRQDPGQGLRLIYYSQIVNDFQKGDIAEGYSVSREKKESFPLTVTSAQKNPTAFYLCASGTGTGAYEQYFGPGTRLTVT.

The sample holds a few counts of this clone. This chain links TRBV5-4 with TRBJ2-7; D gene unclear. Germline V gives CDR1 SGHNT, CDR2 YYREEE (reference sequence). Between the trimmed V and J ends, which lost 0 bases and 7 bases, there was a span of 11 bases. This CDR3 region has 13 residues. CDR3 sequence: CASSLDRREEQYF. The CDR3, as DNA: TGTGCCAGCAGCTTGGACCGGCGAGAAGAGCAGTACTTC.

This clone showed up just a few times. It is likely a read error: a sequence one base away is far more abundant. The CDR3 carries no conserved terminal phenylalanine or tryptophan, so it likely arises from a read error. V is TRBV25-1 and J is TRBJ2-7; D call uncertain. Germline CDR1 reads MGHDK; CDR2 reads SYGVNS. This CDR3 is built from 13 residues. Trimming removed 8 bases at V and 0 bases at J, with 11 bases between. The CDR3: CASSKGPSYEQYL. CDR3 in DNA: TGTGCCAGCTCCAAAGGACCCTCCTACGAGCAGTACCTC.

V gene TRBV7-2 combines with J gene TRBJ2-5; D may match TRBD1 or TRBD2 (5 bases each). CDR1 and CDR2 (germline): SGHTA, FQGNSA. V was pared by 3 bases and J by 4 bases, with 15 bases between. CDR3 length equals 15 residues. The CDR3 nucleotides read TGTGCCAGCAGCTTCATTCCGGGACCTATAGAGACCCAGTACTTC. Its protein is CASSFIPGPIETQYF.

This clone was found once. The chain carries TRBV5-4 and TRBJ1-3; 8 nucleotides line up with TRBD1. This CDR3 contains 16 residues. V was pared by 2 bases and J by 3 bases, with 7 bases of the junction left unmatched. Per the germline V gene, CDR1 is SGHNT and CDR2 is YYREEE (reference sequence). The CDR3 region has the DNA TGTGCCAGCAGCTTCCCGACAGGGGAGGGTGGAAACACCATATATTTT. It encodes CASSFPTGEGGNTIYF.

The table lists this clone with many counts. The chain employs TRBV19 and TRBJ2-7; 10 bases fit TRBD1. The germline gives CDR1 LNHDA, CDR2 SQIVND (reference sequence). The CDR3 loop spans 15 amino acids. Trimming at V came to 4 bases and at J to 4 bases, leaving 7 bases not matched to a gene. This CDR3 is CASSTWDRGRYEQYF. The DNA of the CDR3 is TGTGCCAGTAGTACGTGGGACAGGGGAAGGTACGAGCAGTACTTC.

With respect to this clone: In the same sample, other DNA sequences code for this CDR3. The chain employs TRBV2 and TRBJ2-5, with a possible D match to TRBD1 (6 bases). The CDR3 runs to 13 residues. The germline V and J ends were trimmed by 4 bases and 5 bases, with 11 bases remaining between them. Germline CDR1 and CDR2: SNHLY and FYNNEI. The CDR3, as DNA: TGTGCCAGCAGTGGCAGGGGAAGGGAGACCCAGTACTTC. Amino acid sequence: CASSGRGRETQYF.

CDR3: CSVGTGGDGGNQPQHF. The DNA for the CDR3 is TGCAGCGTTGGGACAGGGGGTGACGGTGGCAATCAGCCCCAGCATTTT. The chain combines TRBV29-1 with TRBJ1-5; 10 positions agree with TRBD1. CDR1 is SQVTM, CDR2 ANQGSEA, per germline. The trim removed 4 bases at V and 2 bases at J, leaving 8 bases unmatched. This CDR3 has 16 residues.

The V call is TRBV6-1, the J call TRBJ1-2; perhaps TRBD1 as D (6 bases). Germline V gives CDR1 MNHNS, CDR2 SASEGT. V was clipped by 3 bases and J by 2 bases, with 16 bases between them. This CDR3 spans 16 amino acids. DNA of the CDR3: TGTGCCAGCAGTGAGCCGATGAGGGGGAGGAACTATGGCTACACCTTC. Protein product: CASSEPMRGRNYGYTF.

V usage is TRBV28 and J usage is TRBJ1-5; maybe TRBD1 (5 bases). The CDR3 loop spans 16 amino acids. With 4 bases removed from V and 1 base from J, the gap between germline ends came to 14 bases. Germline values: CDR1 MDHEN, CDR2 SYDVKM. In DNA form, the CDR3 reads TGTGCCAGCAGTTACCAGCGGGGCGGAAGCAATCAGCCCCAGCATTTT. This gives the protein CASSYQRGGSNQPQHF.

This clone was seen a handful of times. J is TRBJ2-7 and V is TRBV5-5; the D is unclear. Per germline, CDR1 SGHKS and CDR2 YYEKEE (reference sequence). The CDR3 loop spans 13 amino acids. Trimming left V 3 bases short and J 3 bases short, with 10 bases between. This CDR3 reads CASSSRINYEQYF. The CDR3 DNA reads TGTGCCAGCAGCTCCCGCATAAACTACGAGCAGTACTTC. Variable domain in full (rest from reference TRBV5-5 and TRBJ2-7): DAGVTQSPTHLIKTRGQQVTLRCSPISGHKSVSWYQQVLGQGPQFIFQYYEKEERGRGNFPDRFSARQFPNYSSELNVNALLLGDSALYLCASSSRINYEQYFGPGTRLTVT.

A remark on this clone: This sample includes further DNA sequences coding for the same CDR3. The chain couples TRBV5-1 to TRBJ2-1; 13 positions agree with TRBD2. The CDR3 contains 17 residues. Per germline, CDR1 SGHRS and CDR2 YFSETQ. Germline trimming cut 0 bases from V and 9 bases from J; bases unmatched to any gene: 9. The CDR3 spells CASSLAKLAGGIGEQFF. DNA of the CDR3: TGCGCCAGCAGCTTGGCCAAACTAGCGGGAGGGATTGGTGAGCAGTTCTTC.

Concerning this clone itself: This sample also contains other DNA sequences that code for the same CDR3. J is TRBJ1-3 and V is TRBV28; 8 bases are a match to TRBD1. Germline lookup yields CDR1 MDHEN and CDR2 SYDVKM. The ends lost 4 bases at V and 0 bases at J; junction bases unmatched: 5. The CDR3 is 16 residues long. The CDR3 spells CASSSNTGGSGNTIYF. The CDR3, as DNA: TGTGCCAGCAGTTCTAACACAGGGGGCTCTGGAAACACCATATATTTT.

The chain carries TRBV5-7 and TRBJ2-5, with 10 bases fitting TRBD1. TRBV5-7 counts as an open reading frame of uncertain function. V lost 5 bases to trimming and J lost 0 bases; unmatched junction nucleotides: 10. The CDR3 has 17 residues. The CDR3: CASSSGTGAAYQETQYF. The CDR3 DNA reads as TGTGCCAGCAGTTCCGGGACAGGGGCCGCTTACCAAGAGACCCAGTACTTC.

The chain joins TRBV28 to TRBJ1-2; D possibly corresponds to TRBD1 (5 bases). The CDR3 runs 14 residues. Germline CDR1 and CDR2: MDHEN and SYDVKM. Between the trimmed V and J ends, which lost 4 bases and 7 bases, there was a span of 16 bases. The CDR3 reads CASSSPGQGGGYTF. As DNA, the CDR3 is TGTGCCAGCAGTTCCCCCGGCCAGGGTGGTGGCTACACCTTC.

The chain has TRBV28 and TRBJ1-3; 7 bases align to TRBD1. The V segment lost 4 bases and the J segment 0 bases; nucleotides outside the gene matches: 6. The CDR3 loop spans 16 amino acids. Germline CDR1 and CDR2: MDHEN and SYDVKM. The CDR3 protein is CASSYRQGPSGNTIYF. In DNA form, the CDR3 reads TGTGCCAGCAGTTACCGACAGGGTCCCTCTGGAAACACCATATATTTT. The variable domain in full, completed from reference TRBV28 and TRBJ1-3, reads DVKVTQSSRYLVKRTGEKVFLECVQDMDHENMFWYRQDPGLGLRLIYFSYDVKMKEKGDIPEGYSVSREKKERFSLILESASTNQTSMYLCASSYRQGPSGNTIYFGEGSWLTVV.

A remark on this clone: The junction differs from germline at one of its ends, possibly a read error. V is TRBV7-3 and J is TRBJ2-1; TRBD1 matches 7 bases. The V gene's germline CDR1 is SGHTA and CDR2 FQGTGA. The CDR3 loop spans 12 amino acids. The CDR3 DNA reads as TGTGCCAGCAGCGAGGGACAGACTCCCCCCCTCTTC. Translated, it gives CASSEGQTPPLF. The entire variable domain, with the rest obtained from reference TRBV7-3 and TRBJ2-1, is as follows: GAGVSQTPSNKVTEKGKYVELRCDPISGHTALYWYRQSLGQGPEFLIYFQGTGAADDSGLPNDRFFAVRPEGSVSTLKIQRTERGDSAVYLCASSEGQTPPLFGPGTRLTVL.

The CDR3 DNA reads TGTGCCAGCAGCCCTCTCGAGCGGGAGATCCCGACGAAGCAGTACTTC. It codes for CASSPLEREIPTKQYF. The chain employs TRBV5-4 and TRBJ2-7, with 8 bases that match TRBD2. The CDR3 consists of 16 residues. The J segment lost 8 bases and the V segment lost 4 bases, leaving 17 bases of the junction unmatched. Germline CDR1 is SGHNT and CDR2 is YYREEE (reference sequence).

This clone was found many times. Within the sample, other DNA sequences also encode this same CDR3. The genes are TRBV29-1 and TRBJ2-3, with D maybe TRBD2 (5 bases). There are 14 residues in the CDR3. V was shortened by 1 base and J by 6 bases, with 14 bases between the two germline ends. Germline V lookup: CDR1 SQVTM, CDR2 ANQGSEA. CDR3 residues: CSVEGGVGADTQYF. The CDR3 bases are TGCAGCGTTGAAGGAGGCGTGGGAGCGGATACGCAGTATTTT.

V is TRBV7-9 and J is TRBJ2-7; 13 nucleotides agree with TRBD2. Germline values: CDR1 SEHNR, CDR2 FQNEAQ (reference sequence). CDR3 size: 18 residues. V gave up 0 bases and J gave up 4 bases; unmatched junction bases: 9. The CDR3 DNA sequence: TGTGCCAGCAGCTTAGCCCCCACTAGCGGGAGGGCTTTGTACGAGCAGTACTTC. This translates into CASSLAPTSGRALYEQYF.

J is TRBJ2-5 and V is TRBV11-2; 8 bases agree with TRBD1. The V gene end was trimmed by 4 bases and the J gene end by 3 bases; junction bases not matched to a gene: 1. The CDR3 spans 13 residues. The germline V gene encodes CDR1 SGHAT and CDR2 FQNNGV. The CDR3 sequence is CASSSDREETQYF. The CDR3 region has the DNA TGTGCCAGCAGCTCGGACAGGGAAGAGACCCAGTACTTC.

A note on this clone: The same CDR3 is also encoded by other DNA sequences in this sample. The genes are TRBV20-1 and TRBJ2-4; TRBD2 agrees at 8 bases. Germline trimming cut 5 bases from V and 9 bases from J; bases unmatched to any gene: 0. This CDR3 is built from 10 residues. Germline loops: CDR1 DFQATT, CDR2 SNEGSKA (reference sequence). DNA of the CDR3: TGCAGTGCTGCGGGGGGCATTCAGTACTTC. As protein: CSAAGGIQYF.

The sample holds one count of this clone. The genes are TRBV28 and TRBJ2-2; D may correspond to TRBD1 or TRBD2 (5 bases each). Germline CDR1 MDHEN, CDR2 SYDVKM. Deletions cut 6 bases from V and 6 bases from J, with 11 bases between. The CDR3 is 13 residues long. The CDR3 reads CASRNWGSGELFF. DNA for the CDR3: TGTGCCAGCAGGAACTGGGGGTCCGGGGAGCTGTTTTTT.